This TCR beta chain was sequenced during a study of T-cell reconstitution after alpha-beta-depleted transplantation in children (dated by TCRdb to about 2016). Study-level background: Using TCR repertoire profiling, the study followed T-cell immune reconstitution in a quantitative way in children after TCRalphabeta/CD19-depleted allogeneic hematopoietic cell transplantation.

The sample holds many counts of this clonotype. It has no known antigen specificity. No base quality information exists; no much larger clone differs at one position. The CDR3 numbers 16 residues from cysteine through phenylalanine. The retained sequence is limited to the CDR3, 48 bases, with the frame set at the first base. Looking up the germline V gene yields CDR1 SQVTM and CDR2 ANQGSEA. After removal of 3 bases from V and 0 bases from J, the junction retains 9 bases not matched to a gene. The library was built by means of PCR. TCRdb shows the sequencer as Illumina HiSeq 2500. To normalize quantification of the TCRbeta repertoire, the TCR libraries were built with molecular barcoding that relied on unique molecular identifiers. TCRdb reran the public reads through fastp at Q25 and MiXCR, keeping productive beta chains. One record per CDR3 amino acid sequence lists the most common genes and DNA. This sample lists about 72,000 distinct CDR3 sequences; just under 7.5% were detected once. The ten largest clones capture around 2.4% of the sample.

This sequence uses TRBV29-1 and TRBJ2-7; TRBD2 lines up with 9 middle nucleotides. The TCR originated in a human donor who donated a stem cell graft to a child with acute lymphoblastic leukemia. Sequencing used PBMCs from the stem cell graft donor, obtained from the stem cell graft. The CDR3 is CSVEGGLAGISYEQYF. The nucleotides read TGCAGCGTTGAGGGGGGTCTAGCGGGGATCTCCTACGAGCAGTACTTC.